The T cell receptor (beta chain) under discussion was sequenced for a study of blood T cell repertoires in COVID-19. Overall study context: The United States, Italy and Spain provided the acute and convalescent COVID-19 samples. The analysed material was cDNA or gDNA that came from T cells, B-cell-depleted T cells, or PBMCs.

Looked up from germline, CDR1 is SGHTA and CDR2 is FQGNSA. Trimming removed 1 base from V and 4 bases from J, with 6 bases in between. The CDR3 has 13 amino acids. Study processing details: Estimates of nucleated cell counts were drawn from the amplification of reference gene primers. Profiling relied on immunoSEQ multiplex PCR, and the TCRdb table lists in-frame clones only, not all of them. The DNA was the basis for D and trimming; V, J and clone size are from that table. This sample has 140,000 or so clones, with 79% found just once. The V and J genes are TRBV7-2 and TRBJ2-3; D is undetermined. The sequencing input was peripheral blood. This sequence originates from a man aged 50 to 60 with active or convalescent COVID-19. The CDR3 spells CASSLGPSDTQYF. The CDR3 DNA follows: TGTGCCAGCAGCTTAGGGCCCTCAGATACGCAGTATTTT.